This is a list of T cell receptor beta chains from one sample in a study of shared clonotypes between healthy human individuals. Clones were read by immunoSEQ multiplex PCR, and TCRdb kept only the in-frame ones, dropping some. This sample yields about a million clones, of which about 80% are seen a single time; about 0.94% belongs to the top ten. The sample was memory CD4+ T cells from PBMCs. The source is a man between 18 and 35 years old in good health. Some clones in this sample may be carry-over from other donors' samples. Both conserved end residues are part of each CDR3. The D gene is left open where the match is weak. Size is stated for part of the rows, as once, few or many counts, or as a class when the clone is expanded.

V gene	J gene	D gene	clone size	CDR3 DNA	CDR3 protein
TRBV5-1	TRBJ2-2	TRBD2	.	TGCGCCAGCAGCTTGGGGACTAGTACGGTCGGGGAGCTGTTTTTT	CASSLGTSTVGELFF
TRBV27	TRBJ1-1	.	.	TGTGCCAGCAGCCGAAGGAGGGGTTTGGGCACTGAAGCTTTCTTT	CASSRRRGLGTEAFF
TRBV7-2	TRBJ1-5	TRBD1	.	TGTGCCAGCAGCCCGGGACAGAATCAGCCCCAGCATTTT	CASSPGQNQPQHF
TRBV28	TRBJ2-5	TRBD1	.	TGTGCCAGCAGACCGGCCGGGACAGGGCAAGAGACCCAGTACTTC	CASRPAGTGQETQYF
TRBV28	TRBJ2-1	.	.	TGTGCCAGCAGTTACTGGTCTGAGCAGTTCTTC	CASSYWSEQFF
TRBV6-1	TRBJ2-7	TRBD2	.	TGTGCCAGCATACTAGCGGGTGGGTACGAGCCGTACTTC	CASILAGGYEPYF
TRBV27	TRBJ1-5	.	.	TGTGCCAGCAGTTTATTCAGGGGTCAGCCCCAGCATTTT	CASSLFRGQPQHF
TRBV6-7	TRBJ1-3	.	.	TGTGCCAGCAGTTACTCGGGGATTGGGTGCGCGGCTGGAAACACCATATATTTT	CASSYSGIGCAAGNTIYF
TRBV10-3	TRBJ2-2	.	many	TGTGCCAGCAGGTCAGGGACGGACACCGGGGAGCTGTTTTTT	CASRSGTDTGELFF
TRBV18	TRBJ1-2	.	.	TGTGCCAGCTCGGGAGATCCTAACTATGGCTACACCTTC	CASSGDPNYGYTF
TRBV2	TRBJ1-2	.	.	TGTGCCAGCCGATGGGGGGGCCTGGACTATGGCTACACCTTC	CASRWGGLDYGYTF
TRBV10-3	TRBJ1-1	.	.	TGTGCCATCGGGAAGGAGCCGGCCACTGAAGCTTTCTTT	CAIGKEPATEAFF
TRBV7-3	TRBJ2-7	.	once	TGTGCCAGCAGCTTCGACCCTACTAGTTCCTACGAGCAGTACTTC	CASSFDPTSSYEQYF
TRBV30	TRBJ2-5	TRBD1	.	TGTGCCTGGAGTGGCTACCTTACAGGGGGCGCGGAGACCCAGTACTTC	CAWSGYLTGGAETQYF
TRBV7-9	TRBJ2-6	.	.	TGTGCCAGCAGCCCCCTTCGAGGCATCTCTGGGGCCAACGTCCTGACTTTC	CASSPLRGISGANVLTF
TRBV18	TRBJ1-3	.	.	TGTGCCAGCTCGCAACAGGGAAACTCTGGAAACACCATATATTTT	CASSQQGNSGNTIYF
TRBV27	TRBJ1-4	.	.	TGTGCCAGCAGTTTATTCGGAGCAGGTTTTGAAAAACTGTTTTTT	CASSLFGAGFEKLFF
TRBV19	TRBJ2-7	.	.	TGTGCCAGTAGCGGCACGTTCTCGGGAGAGCAGTACTTC	CASSGTFSGEQYF
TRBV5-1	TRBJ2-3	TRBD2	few	TGCGCCAGCAGCCCGGGGACTAGCGGAGCCCCACGTTCCTCAGATACGCAGTATTTT	CASSPGTSGAPRSSDTQYF
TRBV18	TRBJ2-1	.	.	TGTGCCAGCTCACTTCAAGGACGGTCGGAAGTCGATGAGCAGTTCTTC	CASSLQGRSEVDEQFF
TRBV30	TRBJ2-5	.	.	TGTGCCTGGAGTGTAAGGGAGACCCAGTACTTC	CAWSVRETQYF
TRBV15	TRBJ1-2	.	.	TGTGCCACCAGCATGAAAGGGAGCTATGGCTACACCTTC	CATSMKGSYGYTF
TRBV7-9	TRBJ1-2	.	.	TGTGCCAGCAGCTTAGCGGGGTACTATGGCTACACCTTC	CASSLAGYYGYTF
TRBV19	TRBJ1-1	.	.	TGTGCCAGTAGTATCTCAAACACTGAAGCTTTCTTT	CASSISNTEAFF
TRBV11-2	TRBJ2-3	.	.	TGTGCCAGCAGCTCTGACCGGGGACGACGGACAGATACGCAGTATTTT	CASSSDRGRRTDTQYF
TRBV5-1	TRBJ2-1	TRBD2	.	TGCGCCAGCAGCTACCGACTAGCCCAGAGCTCCTACAATGAGCAGTTCTTC	CASSYRLAQSSYNEQFF
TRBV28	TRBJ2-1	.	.	TGTGCCAGCAGGATTGGCGGGTTCAGCTCCTACAATGAGCAGTTCTTC	CASRIGGFSSYNEQFF
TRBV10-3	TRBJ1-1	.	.	TGTGCCATCAGGGGGACGAACATGAACACTGAAGCTTTCTTT	CAIRGTNMNTEAFF
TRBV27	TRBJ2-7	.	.	TGTGCCAGCAGTTTATCCCACCCCGGTTACCCCCTCGAGCAGTACTTC	CASSLSHPGYPLEQYF
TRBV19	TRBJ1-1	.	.	TGTGCCAGTAAGCTACAGTTGGTGGGGAACACTGAAGCTTTCTTT	CASKLQLVGNTEAFF
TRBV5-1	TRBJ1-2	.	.	TGCGCCAGCAGCCTGGGGTCAGGAGATTCTCATGGCTACACCTTC	CASSLGSGDSHGYTF
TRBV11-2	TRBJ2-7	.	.	TGTGCCAGCAGCCCCCTCGGGGGGCCTAGCTACGAGCAGTACTTC	CASSPLGGPSYEQYF
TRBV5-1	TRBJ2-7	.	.	TGCGCCAGCAGTTTGGGAGGCCCAGGGGTCTACGAGCAGTACTTC	CASSLGGPGVYEQYF
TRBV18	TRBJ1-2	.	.	TGTGCCAGCTCACTTCGGACAGAGCTATGGGGCTACACCTTC	CASSLRTELWGYTF
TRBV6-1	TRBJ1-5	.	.	TGTGCCAGCACCAAAAGGGGGGAGGGCCAGCCCCAGCATTTT	CASTKRGEGQPQHF
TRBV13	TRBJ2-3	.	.	TGTGCCAGCAGCTTGTTTGGGAAACATACGCAGTATTTT	CASSLFGKHTQYF
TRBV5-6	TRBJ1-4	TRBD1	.	TGTGCCAGCAGCTTGGGGGGGACAGCCAATGAAAAACTGTTTTTT	CASSLGGTANEKLFF